The 6 T cell receptor beta chains presented below share a single source sample, sequenced in a study of cytotoxic CD8 clonotypes in ibrutinib-treated CLL. Using immunoSEQ multiplex PCR, the repertoire was profiled, and TCRdb retains in-frame clones only, with some absent. The sample shows fewer than 30,000 clones, about 64% of them seen only once. The sequences come from PBMCs, collected after 24 months of ibrutinib treatment. These receptors were obtained from a human donor with chronic lymphocytic leukemia.

The chain couples TRBV2 to TRBJ1-5, with D uncertain. Looked up from germline, CDR1 is SNHLY and CDR2 is FYNNEI. The CDR3 contains 13 residues. Trimming cost V 8 bases and J 4 bases, with 12 bases left between them. CDR3 region: CASHQETNQPQHF. The CDR3 nucleotides read TGTGCCAGCCACCAGGAGACGAATCAGCCCCAGCATTTT. The variable domain in full, completed from reference TRBV2 and TRBJ1-5, reads EPEVTQTPSHQVTQMGQEVILRCVPISNHLYFYWYRQILGQKVEFLVSFYNNEISEKSEIFDDQFSVERPDGSNFTLKIRSTKLEDSAMYFCASHQETNQPQHFGDGTRLSIL.

This chain joins TRBV7-9 and TRBJ2-2; possibly TRBD2 for D (6 bases). The CDR3 consists of 16 residues. Germline-derived CDR1 and CDR2 are SEHNR and FQNEAQ (reference sequence). V gave up 1 base and J gave up 4 bases, with 13 bases separating them. This chain's CDR3 is CASSLEEGLTTGELFF. The CDR3, as DNA: TGTGCCAGCAGCTTAGAGGAGGGGCTGACCACCGGGGAGCTGTTTTTT. The variable domain in full, completed from reference TRBV7-9 and TRBJ2-2, reads DTGVSQNPRHKITKRGQNVTFRCDPISEHNRLYWYRQTLGQGPEFLTYFQNEAQLEKSRLLSDRFSAERPKGSFSTLEIQRTEQGDSAMYLCASSLEEGLTTGELFFGEGSRLTVL.

This clone was seen a few times. The chain links TRBV10-1 to TRBJ1-1, with D hard to call. V lost 3 bases and J 7 bases, leaving 12 bases between the germline ends. Germline values: CDR1 WNHNN, CDR2 SYGVQD (reference sequence). The CDR3 spans 13 residues. In nucleotides, the CDR3 is TGCGCCAGCAGTGACAAGGAATACCGTGAAGCTTTCTTT. Protein: CASSDKEYREAFF.

The chain carries TRBV5-4 and TRBJ2-2, with D perhaps TRBD2 (5 bases). CDR1 is SGHNT, CDR2 YYREEE, per germline (reference sequence). Trimming cost V 2 bases and J 7 bases, with 9 bases left between them. There are 13 residues in the CDR3. CDR3 in DNA: TGTGCCAGCAGCTTCACGGAGGTCGGGGAGCTGTTTTTT. Translation gives CASSFTEVGELFF.

This clone appeared a few times. This sequence joins TRBV7-9 and TRBJ2-3; D remains unclear. V was clipped by 3 bases and J by 7 bases, with 8 bases between them. CDR3 length: 12 amino acids. CDR1 SEHNR and CDR2 FQNEAQ come from the germline V gene (reference sequence). In DNA form, the CDR3 reads TGTGCCAGCAGCTTGTCCTCCTATACGCAGTATTTT. Amino acids: CASSLSSYTQYF.

In its sample, this clone was seen a few times. The V and J genes are TRBV9 and TRBJ1-2, with 9 bases fitting TRBD1. This CDR3 is 15 amino acids long. CDR1 and CDR2 (germline): SGDLS, YYNGEE. After removal of 1 base from V and 6 bases from J, the junction contained 7 bases not matched to a gene. The CDR3 nucleotides are TGTGCCAGCAGCGTAAACAGGGACAGGGAAAATGGCTACACCTTC. This sequence encodes CASSVNRDRENGYTF.